The T cell receptor beta chain described here comes from a study of shared clonotypes between healthy human individuals. As for the study in general: A couple of women and three men aged 18 to 49 served as donors. Each donor had three CD4 naive, three CD4 memory, two CD8 naive and one CD8 memory plate. Broader study findings: Shared clonotypes across all four donors exceeded non-shared ones in generation probability.

Profiling relied on immunoSEQ multiplex PCR, and the TCRdb table lists in-frame clones only, not all of them. The sample gives roughly 400,000 clones, 90% to 98% of which show up once; approximately 0.32% is in the top ten. With 2 bases removed from V and 1 base from J, the gap between germline ends came to 7 bases. Germline CDR1 is SGHDT and CDR2 is YYEEEE. The CDR3 is 13 amino acids. About this clone itself: Its antigen is currently unknown.

All donors qualified as healthy HIV-negative adults and had experienced no recent acute infections or vaccinations. The source of this sequence is a man aged 25-40 years in good health. Sequencing used memory CD8+ T cells sorted from blood. Subset indicated: CD45RO+ cells pooled with CCR7-negative TemRA cells. The chain combines TRBV5-6 with TRBJ2-7, with D unresolved. This CDR3 reads CASSFQVSYEQYF. The CDR3 DNA reads TGTGCCAGCAGCTTTCAGGTTTCCTACGAGCAGTACTTC.